The 32 T cell receptor beta chains below were found in one sample sequenced in a study of blood T cell repertoires in COVID-19. The method was immunoSEQ multiplex PCR; TCRdb's version includes in-frame clones alone and lacks a portion of them. Found here are tens of thousands of clones, less than 85% of them singletons; the top ten hold about 14%. The sample consisted of peripheral blood. Receptor source: a man in his fifties with COVID-19, enrolled during active disease.

V usage is TRBV27 and J usage is TRBJ1-5; D might be TRBD1 (5 bases). The CDR3 is 13 amino acids. Between the trimmed V and J ends, which lost 4 bases and 5 bases, there was a span of 9 bases. The germline gives CDR1 MNHEY, CDR2 SMNVEV (reference sequence). The CDR3 DNA sequence: TGTGCCAGCAGTTCCCTGACAGATCAGCCCCAGCATTTT. Residues: CASSSLTDQPQHF.

The chain is built from TRBV9 and TRBJ1-2; 7 bases align to TRBD1. Germline loops: CDR1 SGDLS, CDR2 YYNGEE. CDR3 length equals 14 residues. With 4 bases clipped from V and 7 bases from J, the junction kept 10 bases outside the gene matches. The CDR3 region is CASSHNTGVSGYTF. Here the CDR3 DNA reads TGTGCCAGCAGCCACAATACAGGGGTGAGTGGCTACACCTTC.

The CDR3 nucleotides read TGTGCCAGCAGCGCACTTGTTCGGAGCGGGGGAGGCCAAGAGACCCAGTACTTC. This translates into CASSALVRSGGGQETQYF. V and J are TRBV7-9 and TRBJ2-5; the match to TRBD2 covers 8 bases. The CDR3 extends over 18 amino acids. Trimming at V came to 5 bases and at J to 1 base, leaving 15 bases not matched to a gene. Germline assignment: CDR1 SEHNR and CDR2 FQNEAQ (reference sequence).

The rearrangement uses TRBV3-1 (or the pseudogene TRBV3-2) and TRBJ1-6, with 7 positions matching TRBD1. Germline V CDR1 and CDR2: LGHDT, YNNKEL (reference sequence). The CDR3 loop spans 14 amino acids. Trimming took 1 base from V and 10 from J; bases not matched to a gene: 4. The CDR3 DNA follows: TGTGCCAGCAGCCAAGGACAGGGTGGGTCACCCCTCCACTTT. Its translation: CASSQGQGGSPLHF.

V is TRBV6-5 and J is TRBJ2-5, with a tentative D call TRBD1 (6 bases). The V and J ends lost 4 bases and 2 bases respectively, with 11 bases between them. Germline values: CDR1 MNHEY, CDR2 SVGAGI. The CDR3 is made up of 14 amino acids. The CDR3, as DNA: TGTGCCAGCAGTTCAGACAGGAGTCAAGAGACCCAGTACTTC. Encoded protein: CASSSDRSQETQYF.

CDR3 sequence: CASSIFGQARDTEAFF. The DNA of the CDR3 is TGTGCCAGTAGTATTTTTGGGCAGGCGAGAGACACTGAAGCTTTCTTT. V is TRBV19 and J is TRBJ1-1; D remains unclear. Germline V lookup: CDR1 LNHDA, CDR2 SQIVND (reference sequence). This CDR3 has 16 amino acids. Deletions cut 3 bases from V and 3 bases from J, with 17 bases between.

This chain links TRBV27 with TRBJ2-7, with TRBD1 matching over 9 bases. Germline lookup yields CDR1 MNHEY and CDR2 SMNVEV (reference sequence). This CDR3 has 14 residues. Trimming removed 7 bases from V and 5 bases from J; junction bases left unmatched: 9. CDR3 DNA sequence: TGTGCCAGCACCTCCGGGACAGGGCCCAACGAGCAGTACTTC. Encoded protein: CASTSGTGPNEQYF.

The chain is built from TRBV2 and TRBJ1-2; TRBD1 agrees at 7 bases. The CDR3 is 14 residues long. With V trimmed by 6 bases and J by 4 bases, 8 bases remained unmatched. Germline loops: CDR1 SNHLY, CDR2 FYNNEI. In DNA form, the CDR3 reads TGTGCCAGCAGCCCCGGGACAGCGAGCTATGGCTACACCTTC. It encodes CASSPGTASYGYTF. Drawing the rest from reference TRBV2 and TRBJ1-2, the complete variable domain is EPEVTQTPSHQVTQMGQEVILRCVPISNHLYFYWYRQILGQKVEFLVSFYNNEISEKSEIFDDQFSVERPDGSNFTLKIRSTKLEDSAMYFCASSPGTASYGYTFGSGTRLTVV.

The genes are TRBV6-1 and TRBJ2-7, with 9 bases identical to TRBD1. V was pared by 8 bases and J by 3 bases, with 5 bases of the junction left unmatched. Germline V gene lookup returns CDR1 MNHNS and CDR2 SASEGT. The CDR3 contains 13 residues. This CDR3 is CASGRDRVYEQYF. The CDR3 DNA sequence: TGTGCCAGCGGCCGGGACAGGGTCTACGAGCAGTACTTC.

J is TRBJ1-5 and V is TRBV6-5; 7 nucleotides line up with TRBD1. V lost 0 bases, J lost 7 bases, and 3 bases stayed unmatched. The CDR3 loop spans 14 amino acids. Germline CDR1 reads MNHEY; CDR2 reads SVGAGI. The DNA of the CDR3 is TGTGCCAGCAGTTACTCACAGGGGCACCAGCCCCAGCATTTT. Translating gives CASSYSQGHQPQHF.

J is TRBJ2-1 and V is TRBV4-1; TRBD2 matches 15 bases. Germline V gives CDR1 MGHRA, CDR2 YSYEKL. Trimming removed 4 bases from V and 7 bases from J; junction bases left unmatched: 5. The CDR3 runs to 16 residues. CDR3 sequence: CASSRGLAGGQNEQFF. In DNA form, the CDR3 reads TGCGCCAGCAGCCGAGGACTAGCGGGGGGGCAAAATGAGCAGTTCTTC.

The chain combines TRBV12-3 or TRBV12-4 with TRBJ2-7, with D possibly TRBD2 on 5 matching bases. The V gene lost 2 bases and the J gene lost 3 bases, with 5 bases spanning the gap. The CDR3 contains 12 residues. This CDR3 is CASSLRGYEQYF. The CDR3 nucleotides read TGTGCCAGCAGTTTACGGGGCTACGAGCAGTACTTC.

The chain recombines TRBV12-3 or TRBV12-4 with TRBJ2-5; 7 bases agree with TRBD2. Trimming cost V 4 bases and J 4 bases; bases outside gene matches: 0. The CDR3 has 12 amino acids. CDR3 coding DNA: TGTGCCAGCAGTTGGGGGGGAGAGACCCAGTACTTC. Translation: CASSWGGETQYF.

The chain has TRBV7-6 and TRBJ2-3, with 8 nucleotides matching TRBD1. Germline assignment: CDR1 SGHVS and CDR2 FNYEAQ. The CDR3 covers 16 residues. The junction had 10 bases not matched to a gene; V was cut back by 6 bases and J by 2 bases. The CDR3 sequence is CASSPLGTGDTDTQYF. CDR3 nucleotide sequence: TGTGCCAGCAGTCCCCTCGGGACAGGTGACACAGATACGCAGTATTTT.

The V call is TRBV7-9, the J call TRBJ2-7, with D possibly matching TRBD1 (6 bases). CDR3 length equals 15 residues. CDR1 is SEHNR, CDR2 FQNEAQ, per germline (reference sequence). V lost 1 base, J lost 0 bases, and 10 bases lay in between. The DNA of the CDR3 is TGTGCCAGCAGCTTAGTCCAGGGGAGCTCCTACGAGCAGTACTTC. This encodes CASSLVQGSSYEQYF.

The chain employs TRBV4-3 and TRBJ1-1; D is uncertain. CDR1 and CDR2 from the germline V gene are LGHNA and YSLEER. Between the trimmed V and J ends, which lost 1 base and 0 bases, there was a span of 6 bases. CDR3 length: 14 residues. The CDR3 is CASSQGILNTEAFF. In nucleotides, the CDR3 is TGCGCCAGCAGCCAAGGTATCTTGAACACTGAAGCTTTCTTT.

This sequence joins TRBV6-5 and TRBJ2-3; weak D call: TRBD1 (5 bases). This CDR3 has 14 residues. Trimming stripped 6 bases from V and 1 base from J, with 11 bases between. The germline V gene encodes CDR1 MNHEY and CDR2 SVGAGI. The CDR3: CASSQGSGTDTQYF. CDR3 in DNA: TGTGCCAGCAGCCAGGGATCCGGCACAGATACGCAGTATTTT.

V gene TRBV2 combines with J gene TRBJ2-7; tentative D call: TRBD1 (5 bases). CDR1 is SNHLY, CDR2 FYNNEI, per germline. V shed 5 bases and J shed 1 base, with 12 bases lying between them. The CDR3 runs to 14 residues. CDR3 sequence reads: CASSFTRASYEQYF. The CDR3 region has the DNA TGTGCCAGCAGTTTTACCAGGGCTTCCTACGAGCAGTACTTC.

This chain connects TRBV21-1 to TRBJ1-1; the listed D gene, TRBD1, was not tested against the DNA. TRBV21-1 is a pseudogene locus. CDR3 length: 17 residues. This CDR3 reads CASSSVTGGTGNTEAFF. As DNA, the CDR3 is TGTGCCAGCAGCTCAGTGACAGGGGGAACTGGGAACACTGAAGCTTTCTTT.

Here the CDR3 reads CASSPGQGEPGELFF. As DNA, the CDR3 is TGTGCCAGCAGTCCCGGACAGGGTGAACCCGGGGAGCTGTTTTTT. The gene calls are TRBV6-4 and TRBJ2-2, with 8 bases fitting TRBD1. Losses at the gene ends were 5 bases for V and 6 bases for J; bases not matched to a gene: 8. Germline CDR1 MRHNA, CDR2 SNTAGT. The CDR3 extends over 15 amino acids.

This clone was observed a few times. This rearrangement joins TRBV7-2 to TRBJ1-4; no reliable D call. The CDR3 consists of 15 residues. V was trimmed by 5 bases and J by 8 bases, leaving 18 bases between them. Germline-derived CDR1 and CDR2 are SGHTA and FQGNSA. Here the CDR3 reads CASSPQVTPGEKLFF. The CDR3 DNA reads as TGTGCCAGCAGCCCTCAGGTTACTCCTGGGGAAAAACTGTTTTTT.

V gene TRBV5-4 combines with J gene TRBJ2-5, with a possible D match to TRBD1 (5 bases). V was cut by 4 bases and J by 5 bases, with 12 bases left in between. Germline assignment: CDR1 SGHNT and CDR2 YYREEE (reference sequence). This CDR3 contains 13 residues. In DNA, the CDR3 is TGTGCCAGCAGCGAAGGGGATCGGGAGACCCAGTACTTC. It codes for CASSEGDRETQYF.

CDR3 nucleotide sequence: TGTGCCAGCAGTTCGGGTACTGAAGCTTTCTTT. The encoded protein is CASSSGTEAFF. The chain employs TRBV27 and TRBJ1-1, with no clear D. This CDR3 has 11 amino acids. From germline, CDR1 is MNHEY and CDR2 SMNVEV (reference sequence). Between the trimmed V and J ends, which lost 4 bases and 5 bases, there was a span of 5 bases.

V is TRBV3-1 (or the pseudogene TRBV3-2) and J is TRBJ1-2; D is possibly TRBD1 (6 bases). The CDR3 is 14 amino acids. Germline V gene sequence: CDR1 LGHDT, CDR2 YNNKEL (reference sequence). The V end lost 2 bases, the J end lost 2 bases, and 9 bases lay between the germline ends. The CDR3 DNA follows: TGTGCCAGCAGCCAACATGGACAGAACTATGGCTACACCTTC. Translation: CASSQHGQNYGYTF.

This chain links TRBV5-1 with TRBJ2-7; TRBD1 agrees at 12 bases. Germline values: CDR1 SGHRS, CDR2 YFSETQ. This CDR3 is 17 amino acids long. V lost 0 bases and J lost 3; bases outside the gene matches: 7. CDR3 region: CASSLGTGTGGVYEQYF. The DNA for the CDR3 is TGCGCCAGCAGCTTGGGGACCGGGACAGGGGGCGTCTACGAGCAGTACTTC.

V usage is TRBV12-3 or TRBV12-4 and J usage is TRBJ1-2; D uncertain. There are 12 residues in the CDR3. V was shortened by 6 bases and J by 9 bases, with 14 bases between the two germline ends. CDR3: CASSPDRHRYTF. The CDR3 DNA is TGTGCCAGCAGCCCAGATAGACATCGCTACACCTTC.

On this clone itself: A read error may account for a junction end that differs from germline. The chain is built from TRBV7-7 and TRBJ2-2; D unclear. Per germline, CDR1 SSHAT and CDR2 FNYEAQ (reference sequence). This CDR3 has 15 residues. In DNA form, the CDR3 reads TGTGCTAGCAGCTTTGGCCGTTGGAACACCGGGGAGCTGTTTTTT. Its protein product is CASSFGRWNTGELFF. The entire variable domain, with the rest obtained from reference TRBV7-7 and TRBJ2-2, is as follows: GAGVSQSPRYKVTKRGQDVTLRCDPISSHATLYWYQQALGQGPEFLTYFNYEAQPDKSGLPSDRFSAERPEGSISTLTIQRTEQRDSAMYRCASSFGRWNTGELFFGEGSRLTVL.

The rearrangement uses TRBV6-6 and TRBJ2-1; D gene ambiguous. CDR1 is MNHNY, CDR2 SVGAGI, per germline (reference sequence). This CDR3 region has 11 residues. The ends were cut back, 2 bases at V and 8 bases at J, with 4 bases in the middle. CDR3 protein: CASSYSDEQFF. For the CDR3, the DNA is TGTGCCAGCAGTTACAGCGATGAGCAGTTCTTC.

CDR3 nucleotide sequence: TGTGCCTGGATGCGGGACAGTAATTCACCCCTCCACTTT. As protein: CAWMRDSNSPLHF. The rearrangement links TRBV30 to TRBJ1-6; 7 bases agree with TRBD1. There are 13 residues in the CDR3. V shed 4 bases, J shed 6 bases, and the junction held 3 bases outside the gene matches. Germline loops: CDR1 GTSNPN, CDR2 SVGIG (reference sequence).

This sequence joins TRBV5-1 and TRBJ2-5; 13 nucleotides align to TRBD2. From germline, CDR1 is SGHRS and CDR2 YFSETQ. CDR3 length: 17 residues. V shed 1 base and J 0 bases; nucleotides not matched to a gene: 3. This CDR3 is CASSLTGLAGNQETQYF. CDR3 sequence (DNA): TGCGCCAGCAGCTTGACGGGACTAGCGGGGAACCAAGAGACCCAGTACTTC.

This clone was seen just once. The chain couples TRBV5-1 to TRBJ2-3; 9 bases map to TRBD1. Losses at the gene ends were 4 bases for V and 2 bases for J; bases not matched to a gene: 8. The CDR3 runs 16 residues. Germline-derived CDR1 and CDR2 are SGHRS and YFSETQ. CDR3 residues: CASSQGTGQFTDTQYF. The CDR3, as DNA: TGCGCCAGCAGCCAAGGGACAGGGCAATTCACAGATACGCAGTATTTT.

The chain's CDR3 is CASSVDPSGTQGEQYF. CDR3 in DNA: TGTGCCAGCAGCGTAGACCCCTCGGGTACCCAAGGCGAGCAGTACTTC. The rearrangement uses TRBV9 and TRBJ2-7, with D unresolved. Trimming left V 0 bases short and J 6 bases short, with 19 bases between. The CDR3 totals 16 residues. Germline V gene data show CDR1 as SGDLS and CDR2 as YYNGEE.